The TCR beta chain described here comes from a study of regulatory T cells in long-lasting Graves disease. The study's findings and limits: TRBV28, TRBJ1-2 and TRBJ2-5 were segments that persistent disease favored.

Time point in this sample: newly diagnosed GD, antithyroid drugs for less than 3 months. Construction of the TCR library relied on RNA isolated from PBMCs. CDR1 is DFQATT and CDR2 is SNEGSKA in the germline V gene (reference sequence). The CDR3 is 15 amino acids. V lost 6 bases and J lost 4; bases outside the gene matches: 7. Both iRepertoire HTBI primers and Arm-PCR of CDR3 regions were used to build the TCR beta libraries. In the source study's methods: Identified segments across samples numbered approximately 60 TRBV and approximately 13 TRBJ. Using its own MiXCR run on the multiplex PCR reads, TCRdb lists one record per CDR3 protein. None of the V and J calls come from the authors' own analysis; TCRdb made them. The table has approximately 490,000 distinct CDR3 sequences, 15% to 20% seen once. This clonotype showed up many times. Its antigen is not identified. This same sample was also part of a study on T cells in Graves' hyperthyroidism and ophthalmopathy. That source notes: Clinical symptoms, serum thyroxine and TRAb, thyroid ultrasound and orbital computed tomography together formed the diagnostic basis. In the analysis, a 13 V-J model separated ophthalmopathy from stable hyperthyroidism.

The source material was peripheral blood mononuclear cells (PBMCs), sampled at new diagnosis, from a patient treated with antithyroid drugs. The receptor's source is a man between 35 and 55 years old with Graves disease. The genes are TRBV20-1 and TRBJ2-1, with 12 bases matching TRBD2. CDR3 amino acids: CSAIPGTSGYNEQFF. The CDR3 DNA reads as TGCAGTGCCATACCCGGGACTAGCGGGTACAATGAGCAGTTCTTC.